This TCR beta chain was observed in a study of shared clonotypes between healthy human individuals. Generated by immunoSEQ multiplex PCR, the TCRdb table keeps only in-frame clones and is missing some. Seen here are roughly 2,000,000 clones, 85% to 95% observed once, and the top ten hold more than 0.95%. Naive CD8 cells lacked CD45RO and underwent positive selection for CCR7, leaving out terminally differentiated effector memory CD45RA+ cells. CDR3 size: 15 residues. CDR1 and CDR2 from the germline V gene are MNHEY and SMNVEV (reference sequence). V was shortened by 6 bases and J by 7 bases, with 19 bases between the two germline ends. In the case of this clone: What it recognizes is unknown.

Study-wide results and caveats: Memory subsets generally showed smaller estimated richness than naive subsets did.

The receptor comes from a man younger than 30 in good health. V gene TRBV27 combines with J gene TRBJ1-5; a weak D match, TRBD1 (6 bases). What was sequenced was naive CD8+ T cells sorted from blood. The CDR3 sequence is CASRPGQPSGQPQHF. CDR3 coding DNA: TGTGCCAGCAGACCAGGACAGCCCTCGGGCCAGCCCCAGCATTTT.